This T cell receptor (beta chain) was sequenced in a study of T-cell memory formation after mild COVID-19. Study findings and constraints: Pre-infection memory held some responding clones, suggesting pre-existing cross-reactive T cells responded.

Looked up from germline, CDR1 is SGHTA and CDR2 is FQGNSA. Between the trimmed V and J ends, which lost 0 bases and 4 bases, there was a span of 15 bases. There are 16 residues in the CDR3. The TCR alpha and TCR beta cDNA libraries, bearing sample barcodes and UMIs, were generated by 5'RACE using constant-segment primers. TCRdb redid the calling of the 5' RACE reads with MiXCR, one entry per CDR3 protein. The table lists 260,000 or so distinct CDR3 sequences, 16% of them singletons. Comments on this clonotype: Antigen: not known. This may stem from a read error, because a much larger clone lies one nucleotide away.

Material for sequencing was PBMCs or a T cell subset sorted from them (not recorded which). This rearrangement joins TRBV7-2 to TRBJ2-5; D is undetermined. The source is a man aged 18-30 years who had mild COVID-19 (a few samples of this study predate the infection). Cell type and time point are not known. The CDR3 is CASSLAGNLPPETQYF. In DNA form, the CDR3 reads TGTGCCAGCAGCTTAGCGGGGAACCTGCCTCCAGAGACCCAGTACTTC.